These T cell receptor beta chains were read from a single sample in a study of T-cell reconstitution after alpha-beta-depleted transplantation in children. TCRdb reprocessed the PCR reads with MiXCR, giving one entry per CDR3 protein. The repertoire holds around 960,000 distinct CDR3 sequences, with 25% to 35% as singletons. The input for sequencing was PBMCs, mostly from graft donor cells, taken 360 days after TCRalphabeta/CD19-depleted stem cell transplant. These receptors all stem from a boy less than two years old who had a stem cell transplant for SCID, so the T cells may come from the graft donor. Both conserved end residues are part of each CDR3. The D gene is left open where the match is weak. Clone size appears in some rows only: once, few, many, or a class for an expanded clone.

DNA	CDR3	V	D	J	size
TGCGCCAGCAGCCCCGTGGGGGGGGCTCAGCCCCAGCATTTT	CASSPVGGAQPQHF	TRBV4-3	-	TRBJ1-5	-
TGCGCCAGCAGCCAAGATGGGAACTTGGGCTCCTACGAGCAGTACTTC	CASSQDGNLGSYEQYF	TRBV4-1	-	TRBJ2-7	few
TGTGCCAGCAGCCCCGACAGTGAAGCTTTCTTT	CASSPDSEAFF	TRBV7-9	-	TRBJ1-1	few
TGTGCCAGCAACCCAGCGGGGGGGACCGGGCGGGAGACCCAGTACTTC	CASNPAGGTGRETQYF	TRBV12-3/TRBV12-4	TRBD2	TRBJ2-5	few
TGTGCCAGCATCCCGGGGAACACCGGGGAGCTGTTTTTT	CASIPGNTGELFF	TRBV12-3/TRBV12-4	-	TRBJ2-2	few
TGTGCCAGTAGTGACCCCGGGACTACCTCCTACGAGCAGTACTTC	CASSDPGTTSYEQYF	TRBV19	TRBD2	TRBJ2-7	-
TGTGCCAGCAGTGAAGCAAGGACAGGGGGAAGCGAGCCCCAGCATTTT	CASSEARTGGSEPQHF	TRBV2	TRBD1	TRBJ1-5	-
TGTGCCAGTGTCCCAGGGACTCACTCTGGGGCCAACGTCCTGACTTTC	CASVPGTHSGANVLTF	TRBV19	-	TRBJ2-6	-
TGTGCCATCAGTGAGTCCACACCACCCTACGAGCAGTACTTC	CAISESTPPYEQYF	TRBV10-3	-	TRBJ2-7	-
TGTGCCAGCAGCCAAGGAGCCGAGGGGCTCTACGAGCAGTACTTC	CASSQGAEGLYEQYF	TRBV4-2	-	TRBJ2-7	few
TGTGCCAGCAGCCAAGTAATCCGGGGGGAGCAGTACTTC	CASSQVIRGEQYF	TRBV4-2	-	TRBJ2-7	-
TGTGCCAGCAGCCGCAGACAGGGACTAACCGGGGAGCTGTTTTTT	CASSRRQGLTGELFF	TRBV12-3/TRBV12-4	-	TRBJ2-2	-
TGTGCCAGCAGCTTAGTGAGCACCGGGACAGGGTACTACGAGCAGTACTTC	CASSLVSTGTGYYEQYF	TRBV7-9	TRBD1	TRBJ2-7	-
TGCAGCGTTAGACAGGGAATCAATGAGCAGTTCTTC	CSVRQGINEQFF	TRBV29-1	TRBD1	TRBJ2-1	-
TGCGCCAGCAGCTTGGGGGACAGTATCCAGACCCAGTACTTC	CASSLGDSIQTQYF	TRBV5-1	TRBD1	TRBJ2-5	few
TGTGCCAGCAGCCTAGCCCCGACGGATGACTATGGCTACACCTTC	CASSLAPTDDYGYTF	TRBV7-2	-	TRBJ1-2	-
TGTGCCAGCAGCTCATTGCCGGGACAGGGCAACACCGGGGAGCTGTTTTTT	CASSSLPGQGNTGELFF	TRBV7-2	TRBD1	TRBJ2-2	few
TGCGCCAGCAGCCAAGGACAGTCCTACAATGAGCAGTTCTTC	CASSQGQSYNEQFF	TRBV4-1	-	TRBJ2-1	few
TGCAGCGTTGAAGGCTTGACCGCCGGATCGGGGACTGAAGCTTTCTTT	CSVEGLTAGSGTEAFF	TRBV29-1	-	TRBJ1-1	few
TGCGCCAGCAGCTTGGCGGGGGACGCCTACGAGCAGTACTTC	CASSLAGDAYEQYF	TRBV5-1	-	TRBJ2-7	many
TGTGCCAGCAGCCAAGGAGACAGGAGTCTATTTCGGAACACTGAAGCTTTCTTT	CASSQGDRSLFRNTEAFF	TRBV14	-	TRBJ1-1	-
TGTGCCACCAGTGGGGGCCCGTTGGGAGATACGCAGTATTTT	CATSGGPLGDTQYF	TRBV24-1	-	TRBJ2-3	once
TGCGCCAGCAGCCAAGAACGCGGGGGAGCAGATACGCAGTATTTT	CASSQERGGADTQYF	TRBV4-1	TRBD2	TRBJ2-3	-
TGTGCCAGCAGCCAACCCTGGCTCACAGTAGCCAAAAACATTCAGTACTTC	CASSQPWLTVAKNIQYF	TRBV7-2	-	TRBJ2-4	few
TGCAGCGTTGGGGTAAGCCCCTACAATGAGCAGTTCTTC	CSVGVSPYNEQFF	TRBV29-1	-	TRBJ2-1	-
TGCGCCAGCAGCCGGGCCCGGATCCCCGGGGGTCCCTCCTACGAGCAGTACTTC	CASSRARIPGGPSYEQYF	TRBV4-3	-	TRBJ2-7	-
TGTGCCAGCAGCTCAAGGAGTCCTGACGGGGAGCTGTTTTTT	CASSSRSPDGELFF	TRBV7-9	-	TRBJ2-2	-
TGTGCCAGTGAGGACAGGGCGACCTATGGCTACACCTTC	CASEDRATYGYTF	TRBV19	TRBD1	TRBJ1-2	once
TGTGCCAGCAGCCAACCACTAGCGGGGGGGGAGACCCAGTACTTC	CASSQPLAGGETQYF	TRBV12-3/TRBV12-4	TRBD2	TRBJ2-5	-
TGTGCCAGCAGCTTGGACAGGCCGCTGTCCTACGAGCAGTACTTC	CASSLDRPLSYEQYF	TRBV11-2	TRBD1	TRBJ2-7	-
TGCGCCAGCAGCTCATCCGACGCCCTAGAGACCCAGTACTTC	CASSSSDALETQYF	TRBV5-1	-	TRBJ2-5	-
TGCGCCAGCAGCTACAGGGAGGGGACTGAAGCTTTCTTT	CASSYREGTEAFF	TRBV5-1	-	TRBJ1-1	-
TGTGCCAGCAGAGGAGAATCTGGGGCCAACGTCCTGACTTTC	CASRGESGANVLTF	TRBV12-3/TRBV12-4	-	TRBJ2-6	-
TGTGCCAGCAGTCCCCCATCGATATTGAACACTGAAGCTTTCTTT	CASSPPSILNTEAFF	TRBV28	-	TRBJ1-1	many
TGTGCCAGCTCACACCGGGACCCGACGGAGACCCAGTACTTC	CASSHRDPTETQYF	TRBV18	-	TRBJ2-5	-
TGTGCCAGCAGCCCGTTAGTCTACTCCTACGAGCAGTACTTC	CASSPLVYSYEQYF	TRBV4-2	-	TRBJ2-7	-
TGCGCCAGCAGAACCGGGACGGACAGTGTCGGGGAGCTGTTTTTT	CASRTGTDSVGELFF	TRBV5-1	-	TRBJ2-2	-
TGCGCCAGCAGCCAAGCGGATGGGGGCAATGAGCAGTTCTTC	CASSQADGGNEQFF	TRBV4-1	-	TRBJ2-1	few
TGCAGCGTTGAACTCCCTCGGGGGGCTTCAGGCACTGAAGCTTTCTTT	CSVELPRGASGTEAFF	TRBV29-1	-	TRBJ1-1	few
TGTGCCAGCAGTTACGATCGAGGGACAGCCAAAAACATTCAGTACTTC	CASSYDRGTAKNIQYF	TRBV6-5	-	TRBJ2-4	many
TGTGCCAGTAGTATAGGAGCGACTTGGCCGTATTTT	CASSIGATWPYF	TRBV19	-	TRBJ2-3	few
TGTGCCAGCAGGCCACAGGGGGTTCTTTCCTACGAGCAGTACTTC	CASRPQGVLSYEQYF	TRBV2	TRBD1	TRBJ2-7	-
TGTGCCAGCAGCCACTTGGTGGGCGAGCAGTACTTC	CASSHLVGEQYF	TRBV3-1	-	TRBJ2-7	-
TGCAGTGCTAGGGGGGGGCGATCTGGAAGCACAGATACGCAGTATTTT	CSARGGRSGSTDTQYF	TRBV20-1	-	TRBJ2-3	-
TGTGCCAGCAGTATCGGACCAAATCAGCCCCAGCATTTT	CASSIGPNQPQHF	TRBV2	-	TRBJ1-5	-
TGTGCCAGCAGTTATTTGGGGAAAGGTGAAAAACTGTTTTTT	CASSYLGKGEKLFF	TRBV6-5	-	TRBJ1-4	few
TGCGCCAGCAGCTTCGGCTATGGACAGCCGAGAAAGGGGACCCAGTACTTC	CASSFGYGQPRKGTQYF	TRBV5-1	-	TRBJ2-5	-
TGCAGCGTTGTCGCAGGAGTCGGTGAAAAACTGTTTTTT	CSVVAGVGEKLFF	TRBV29-1	-	TRBJ1-4	-
TGCAGTGCTCTGCGGACAGGGTTAGATACGCAGTATTTT	CSALRTGLDTQYF	TRBV20-1	TRBD1	TRBJ2-3	-
TGCAGCGTCGTGCGCCCAACAGGGGGCATAGAGACCCAGTACTTC	CSVVRPTGGIETQYF	TRBV29-1	TRBD1	TRBJ2-5	-
TGCGCCAGCAGCCAAGGACAGACAACGTCTTCTGGGGCCAACGTCCTGACTTTC	CASSQGQTTSSGANVLTF	TRBV5-1	-	TRBJ2-6	few
TGTGCCAGCAGCGCCGACAGCGGGGGGTCAGATACGCAGTATTTT	CASSADSGGSDTQYF	TRBV2	TRBD2	TRBJ2-3	many
TGTGCCAGCAGGCTACAGGGACAGGATGAGCAGTTCTTC	CASRLQGQDEQFF	TRBV6-2/TRBV6-3	TRBD1	TRBJ2-1	-